This TCR beta chain was captured by sequencing in a study of shared clonotypes between healthy human individuals (dated by TCRdb to the early 2020s). As for the study more broadly: The cohort comprised two women and three men aged 18 to 49 years. For each donor, CD4 naive and CD4 memory were each run on three plates, CD8 naive on two plates, and CD8 memory on one plate. To estimate repertoire size and how much clonotypes are shared between individuals, the study performed deep sequencing of blood TCR repertoires from a handful of healthy adults. To increase sequencing depth and limit assay-specific biases, TCR repertoire library preparation and sequencing were carried out by different laboratories using diverse techniques. Between about 0.9 and 9 billion PBMCs per donor were obtained by leukapheresis. The paper's findings and limits, for the study overall: Pairwise subsampling led to the expectation that sequencing depth would affect the degree of clonotype sharing among donors. Because the study included a small number of donors, the genetic and exposure-history diversity represented was limited. Sampling was limited to blood, and TCR repertoires in tissue likely differ from TCR repertoires in blood. Around 5.4% of naive CD4, 3.5% of naive CD8, approximately 2.2% of memory CD4, and 0.4% of memory CD8 clonotypes were shared across a few donors. Rarefaction of sorted-subset datasets indicated incomplete sequencing despite the large sequencing depth. Compared with non-shared clonotypes, the clonotypes found in all four sorted-subset donors had higher generation probabilities. Larger estimated clonotype richness was generally found for naive subsets than for memory subsets.

V is reduced by 3 bases and J by 4 bases, leaving a spacing of 13 bases between them. Its CDR3 holds 15 amino acids, cysteine through phenylalanine. The kept DNA is CDR3 alone, 45 bases in frame from the first base. CDR1 is given as MNHEY and CDR2 as SMNVEV, both from the germline V gene (reference sequence). This clone was found once. The target of this receptor is not known. Within one base of it there is no much larger clone, and no base qualities were kept. Donors were healthy HIV-negative adults with no recently reported acute infections or vaccinations. Every donor was a Caucasian adult residing in Nashville, Tennessee, USA. CD4+ T cells were enriched by magnetic negative selection; naive cells were then positively selected on CD45RA, and the negative fraction formed the memory subset. Blood was obtained by leukapheresis, after which PBMCs were separated by Ficoll-Histopaque density gradient centrifugation and cryopreserved in liquid nitrogen vapor phase. Analytical flow cytometry was used to check the purity and quantity of every magnetically sorted T cell population. Genomic DNA was isolated from every sorted fraction and measured by UV absorbance on a Nanodrop 2000c.

TCR CDR3 regions were amplified from genomic DNA by multiplex PCR using the deep immunoSEQ assay. Extracted genomic DNA from each cell subset was spread evenly across all wells of several immunoSEQ 96-well plates, with each plate serving as a replicate. For sorted subsets, roughly 200 ng of genomic DNA, equivalent to tens of thousands of T cell genomes, went into each replicate PCR. Purified libraries were measured with a Qubit 3.0 fluorometer, size-checked on a Bioanalyzer 2100, and measured again with the KAPA Library Quantification kit. Each immunoSEQ 96-well plate was sequenced on its own single-read 150-cycle Illumina NextSeq 550 flow cell. For the original study's pipeline: Because only junctional sequences without quality scores were contained in the immunoSEQ output, filtering matching that applied to full-length reads could not be performed. Sequences were annotated with PyIR, a Python wrapper for IgBLAST v1.9, using IMGT germline references to assign V/J genes and CDR3. Any read was removed if the V/J assignment was weak (E-value above 1e-6), the CDR3 was missing, or the read contained stop codons, out-of-frame junctions, or ambiguous translated residues. V3J clonotypes were defined as sequences sharing the same inferred V gene, J gene, and CDR3 amino acid sequence. Percentage overlap between repertoires was computed as shared unique clonotypes divided by the size of the smaller repertoire. Repertoire richness was assessed with RTK rarefaction, the Chao1 estimator, and Recon v2.1 estimates of unobserved clonotypes. For all TCRbeta clonotypes obtained by the gDNA method from four donors, generation probabilities were computed with OLGA. TCRdb provides this immuneACCESS table in a form limited to in-frame rearrangements. Some clones are lacking; in checked studies, under half of them reflect an unresolved V gene, and why the rest are absent is not known. V, J and clone size derive from that table, while D and trimming were established from the DNA sequence. The sample table contains 950,000 to 1,300,000 clones; only one count was recorded for roughly 70% of them. The ten largest clonotypes hold approximately 1.5% of the sample.

The V and J segments used are TRBV27 and TRBJ2-1; tentative D gene TRBD2, with 5 bases matching. The sequenced material came from memory CD4+ T cells sorted from blood. The cell subset or site label on this specimen signifies: CD45RA-negative fraction. This clonotype originated in a young man in good health. In nucleotides, the sequence is TGTGCCAGCAGTTTTGATGCGGGTCGATACAATGAGCAGTTCTTC. Its protein product is CASSFDAGRYNEQFF.